Each of the 9 T cell receptor beta chains below was sequenced from the same sample in a study of T-cell memory formation after mild COVID-19. Each CDR3 protein is one row after TCRdb ran MiXCR on the 5' RACE reads. Among tens of thousands of distinct CDR3 sequences, over 9.5% were seen once, and the ten largest hold approximately 29%. The sequencing input was PBMCs or a T cell subset sorted from them (not recorded which). The source is a man between 18 and 29 years old who had mild COVID-19 (a few samples of this study predate the infection). Cell type and time point are not known.

This clonotype has ten or more counts. V gene TRBV3-1 combines with J gene TRBJ1-2; no reliable D call. The CDR3 loop spans 12 amino acids. Germline-derived CDR1 and CDR2 are LGHDT and YNNKEL (reference sequence). V was pared by 2 bases and J by 6 bases, with 7 bases between. CDR3 in DNA: TGTGCCAGCAGCCAATACCGGAATGGCTACACCTTC. The encoded protein is CASSQYRNGYTF.

Ten or more counts support this clonotype. A much larger clone lies one base from this, so it may be a read error. The chain carries TRBV6-1 and TRBJ2-3; TRBD2 matches at 13 bases. This CDR3 comprises 15 residues. Germline loops: CDR1 MNHNS, CDR2 SASEGT. The CDR3: CDSSELAGGPDTQYF. DNA of the CDR3: TGTGACAGCAGTGAACTAGCGGGGGGGCCAGATACGCAGTATTTT.

Ten or more counts support this clonotype. The CDR3: CASGLQDGYTF. The CDR3 nucleotides read TGTGCCAGCGGTCTCCAGGATGGCTACACCTTC. The V and J genes are TRBV6-2 or TRBV6-3 and TRBJ1-2; no clear D. Germline-derived CDR1 and CDR2 are MNHEY and SVGEGT. There are 11 residues in the CDR3. Trimming took 8 bases from V and 6 from J, leaving 10 bases between them.

This sequence joins TRBV5-1 and TRBJ2-3; D is ambiguous. The germline V and J ends were trimmed by 4 bases and 2 bases, with 8 bases remaining between them. The length of the CDR3 is 13 residues. In germline, CDR1 is SGHRS, CDR2 YFSETQ. CDR3 DNA sequence: TGCGCCAGCAGCCCAGGCGTCACAGATACGCAGTATTTT. This encodes CASSPGVTDTQYF.

Sample share makes this clonotype medium-sized (0.01 to 0.1%). The genes are TRBV6-2 or TRBV6-3 and TRBJ2-7; 7 bases align to TRBD1. Germline CDR1 and CDR2: MNHEY and SVGEGT. The CDR3 has 12 amino acids. The V gene end was trimmed by 4 bases and the J gene end by 3 bases; junction bases not matched to a gene: 0. CDR3 DNA: TGTGCCAGCAGTTGGACAGGCTACGAGCAGTACTTC. Amino acids: CASSWTGYEQYF.

In this sample, this clonotype turned up a few times. The genes are TRBV20-1 and TRBJ1-1; no clear D gene. Germline assignment: CDR1 DFQATT and CDR2 SNEGSKA (reference sequence). Trimming removed 3 bases from V and 9 bases from J, with 14 bases in between. The CDR3 has 12 amino acids. In DNA form, the CDR3 reads TGCAGTGCTAGGGAACCCGGACTCAAAGCTTTCTTT. Residues: CSAREPGLKAFF.

A remark on this clonotype: A junction boundary mismatches the germline segment, possibly from a read error. The V call is TRBV12-3 or TRBV12-4, the J call TRBJ2-1, with TRBD2 identical over 11 bases. CDR3 length equals 12 residues. The CDR3 DNA sequence: TGTGCCAGCAGTAGTAGCGGGGGGGCCTTCGGCTTC. Translation: CASSSSGGAFGF.

This clonotype occurred many times. Here the CDR3 DNA reads TGTGCCAGCAGTGAGGTGGGGCAAGGTCAGCCCCAGCATTTT. Translated, it gives CASSEVGQGQPQHF. The chain employs TRBV6-1 and TRBJ1-5; a weak D match, TRBD1 (5 bases). The CDR3 has 14 amino acids. Germline V gives CDR1 MNHNS, CDR2 SASEGT. V was shortened by 3 bases and J by 6 bases, with 12 bases between the two germline ends.

Within the sample, this clonotype is medium-sized. This rearrangement joins TRBV24-1 to TRBJ2-2; D call uncertain. This CDR3 is 15 amino acids long. V lost 3 bases, J lost 6 bases, and 13 bases lay in between. Germline V gives CDR1 KGHDR, CDR2 SFDVKD. The CDR3 is CATSDESRTSGELFF. The CDR3 DNA reads TGTGCCACCAGTGATGAGAGTAGGACCTCCGGGGAGCTGTTTTTT.